This TCR beta chain comes out of a study of blood T cell repertoires in COVID-19. The overall study: Samples came from the United States, Italy and Spain, spanning acute and convalescent COVID-19. PBMCs, B-cell-depleted T cells, or T cells provided the cDNA or gDNA that made up the material.

CDR1 is SEHNR and CDR2 is FQNEAQ in the germline V gene (reference sequence). CDR3 length: 17 amino acids. Deletions cut 1 base from V and 2 bases from J, with 17 bases between. Original handling: Researchers report that nucleated cell counts were estimated from reference gene primer amplification. Sequencing was performed with immunoSEQ multiplex PCR; in TCRdb, only in-frame clones are kept and a portion is missing. The V and J calls and clone size were taken over from that table, and D and trimming were inferred from the DNA. This sample carries roughly 75,000 clones, 70% to 85% of them seen once, and the ten largest clones take about 0.87%.

The clonotype originates from a woman in her sixties or seventies with acute or convalescent COVID-19. Material: peripheral blood. The chain recombines TRBV7-9 with TRBJ1-2; unclear D gene. The CDR3 sequence is CASSLVLVRSGNYGYTF. The DNA of the CDR3 is TGTGCCAGCAGCTTAGTATTGGTCCGTTCGGGAAACTATGGCTACACCTTC.